The 26 T cell receptor beta chains below all came from one sample that was sequenced in a study of cytomegalovirus exposure and HLA in healthy donors (dated by TCRdb to the late 2010s). Libraries were made using the immunoSEQ multiplex PCR assay. The multiplex PCR relied on a mix of 60 forward primers for TCR Vbeta segments and 13 reverse primers for TCR Jbeta segments. The immuneACCESS repertoire file appears here via TCRdb, limited to in-frame rearrangements. These files lack a portion of the clones; in checked studies, under half of the deficit traces to unresolved V genes, and the cause of the others is not known. The sample data list about 140,000 clones, and over 70% of these were observed just once. The ten largest account for under 7.5% of the sample. The sample comprised PBMCs. The receptor source for this set is a man aged 40-49 years in good health and CMV-seropositive.

This chain connects TRBV11-2 to TRBJ2-7; D is perhaps TRBD1 (6 bases). CDR1 is SGHAT, CDR2 FQNNGV, per germline. The length of the CDR3 is 14 residues. The germline V and J ends were trimmed by 1 base and 1 base, with 8 bases remaining between them. In DNA, the CDR3 is TGTGCCAGCAGCTTAGTTACAGGGTCCTACGAGCAGTACTTC. Translating gives CASSLVTGSYEQYF.

The rearrangement links TRBV30 to TRBJ2-7, with D tentatively TRBD1 (5 bases). The CDR3 loop spans 14 amino acids. Germline V lookup: CDR1 GTSNPN, CDR2 SVGIG (reference sequence). With 1 base removed from V and 3 bases from J, the gap between germline ends came to 13 bases. The CDR3: CAWSGTGVFYEQYF. The CDR3 bases are TGTGCCTGGAGTGGAACAGGAGTTTTCTACGAGCAGTACTTC.

V usage is TRBV7-6 and J usage is TRBJ2-5; 12 bases align to TRBD2. CDR3 length equals 18 residues. With V trimmed by 4 bases and J by 4 bases, 13 bases remained unmatched. CDR1 and CDR2 (germline): SGHVS, FNYEAQ. In nucleotides, the CDR3 is TGTGCCAGCAGCTCAAAGGCGCTAGCGGGGGGGCATCGAGAGACCCAGTACTTC. The encoded protein is CASSSKALAGGHRETQYF. Full variable domain (missing parts from reference TRBV7-6 and TRBJ2-5): GAGVSQSPRYKVTKRGQDVALRCDPISGHVSLYWYRQALGQGPEFLTYFNYEAQQDKSGLPNDRFSAERPEGSISTLTIQRTEQRDSAMYRCASSSKALAGGHRETQYFGPGTRLLVL.

The chain has TRBV6-1 and TRBJ1-5, with 7 bases lining up with TRBD1. J gave up 6 bases and V 3 bases, and 2 bases lay outside the gene matches. The CDR3 has 13 residues. The germline gives CDR1 MNHNS, CDR2 SASEGT. The CDR3 loop reads CASSEQGGQPQHF. As DNA, the CDR3 is TGTGCCAGCAGTGAGCAGGGGGGTCAGCCCCAGCATTTT.

This clone came up a few times. V gene TRBV30 combines with J gene TRBJ1-4; 7 bases fit TRBD1. Trimming took 1 base from V and 5 from J; bases not matched to a gene: 1. The CDR3 is 13 amino acids. The germline gives CDR1 GTSNPN, CDR2 SVGIG (reference sequence). The CDR3 nucleotides are TGTGCCTGGAGTGGACAGGGAAATGAAAAACTGTTTTTT. Encoded protein: CAWSGQGNEKLFF.

Comments on this clone: The junction differs from germline at one of its ends, possibly a read error. The chain joins TRBV10-3 to TRBJ2-7; 7 bases are a match to TRBD1. Germline CDR1 ENHRY, CDR2 SYGVKD. The CDR3 is 15 residues long. In nucleotides, the CDR3 is TGTGCCAGCAGTTATACACAGACAGGGAGCTACGAGCAGTACTTC. This gives the protein CASSYTQTGSYEQYF.

This chain joins TRBV28 and TRBJ2-1, with D possibly being TRBD2 (6 bases). The V and J ends lost 5 bases and 8 bases respectively, with 16 bases between them. The CDR3 is 14 residues long. Germline CDR1 MDHEN, CDR2 SYDVKM. The chain's CDR3 is CASSPEPGEDEQFF. The CDR3 bases are TGTGCCAGCAGTCCTGAGCCGGGGGAGGATGAGCAGTTCTTC.

The chain links TRBV6-7 to TRBJ2-1; TRBD1 matches 10 bases. TRBV6-7 is an ORF; its function is uncertain. V was pared by 11 bases and J by 8 bases, with 12 bases of the junction left unmatched. This CDR3 comprises 14 residues. CDR3 loop: CAGFPGQGHDEQFF. Written as DNA, the CDR3 is TGTGCCGGGTTCCCGGGACAGGGGCACGATGAGCAGTTCTTC.

The chain uses TRBV4-1 and TRBJ2-7; 11 nucleotides agree with TRBD1. The CDR3 consists of 15 residues. Losses at the gene ends were 2 bases for V and 5 bases for J; bases not matched to a gene: 5. The germline V gene encodes CDR1 MGHRA and CDR2 YSYEKL. CDR3 sequence reads: CASSQPGQGADEQYF. The CDR3 nucleotides are TGCGCCAGCAGCCAACCCGGACAGGGGGCTGACGAGCAGTACTTC.

This chain uses TRBV9 with TRBJ1-5; no clear D. Germline loops: CDR1 SGDLS, CDR2 YYNGEE. The CDR3 covers 15 residues. Trimming removed 2 bases at V and 3 bases at J, with 12 bases between. The chain's CDR3 is CASSVAGEFNQPQHF. The CDR3 DNA follows: TGTGCCAGCAGCGTCGCCGGGGAGTTCAATCAGCCCCAGCATTTT. Drawing the rest from reference TRBV9 and TRBJ1-5, the complete variable domain is DSGVTQTPKHLITATGQRVTLRCSPRSGDLSVYWYQQSLDQGLQFLIQYYNGEERAKGNILERFSAQQFPDLHSELNLSSLELGDSALYFCASSVAGEFNQPQHFGDGTRLSIL.

This chain connects TRBV7-2 to TRBJ2-5; D not resolved. Germline CDR1 is SGHTA and CDR2 is FQGNSA. V dropped 3 bases and J dropped 5 bases, with 13 bases sitting between them. The CDR3 is 14 amino acids. The CDR3 nucleotides are TGTGCCAGCAGCTTTATTCCCAAACAGGAGACCCAGTACTTC. This codes for CASSFIPKQETQYF. The full variable domain, rest sourced from reference TRBV7-2 and TRBJ2-5, is GAGVSQSPSNKVTEKGKDVELRCDPISGHTALYWYRQSLGQGLEFLIYFQGNSAPDKSGLPSDRFSAERTGGSVSTLTIQRTQQEDSAVYLCASSFIPKQETQYFGPGTRLLVL.

As for this clone: Distinct nucleotide sequences in the sample also encode this CDR3. The chain employs TRBV13 and TRBJ1-1, with D possibly matching TRBD1 (6 bases). Trimming removed 2 bases at V and 0 bases at J, with 19 bases between. The V gene's germline CDR1 is PRHDT and CDR2 FYEKMQ (reference sequence). CDR3 length: 18 residues. This CDR3 reads CASSLLVGGPSMNTEAFF. The CDR3 region has the DNA TGTGCCAGCAGCTTACTGGTTGGGGGCCCATCCATGAACACTGAAGCTTTCTTT.

This clone has only one observation. The chain uses TRBV6-5 and TRBJ2-2; maybe TRBD1 (5 bases). With 4 bases removed from V and 6 bases from J, the gap between germline ends came to 9 bases. In germline, CDR1 is MNHEY, CDR2 SVGAGI. The CDR3 covers 13 residues. CDR3 amino acids: CASSSQAAGELFF. DNA for the CDR3: TGTGCCAGCAGTTCACAGGCAGCCGGGGAGCTGTTTTTT.

This chain uses TRBV6-1 with TRBJ1-2; D unclear. V was pared by 0 bases and J by 8 bases, with 16 bases between. Germline V gives CDR1 MNHNS, CDR2 SASEGT. The CDR3 extends over 15 amino acids. The CDR3 sequence: CASSEAQPGNGGYTF. The CDR3 DNA is TGTGCCAGCAGTGAAGCGCAGCCGGGGAATGGCGGCTACACCTTC.

The table lists this clone with a few counts. The chain employs TRBV11-2 and TRBJ2-5, with TRBD2 as a possible D gene (6 bases). The CDR3 totals 11 residues. CDR1 and CDR2 from the germline V gene are SGHAT and FQNNGV. Trimming shortened V by 5 bases and J by 5 bases, and 6 bases separated the two germline ends. This CDR3 reads CASSGGETQYF. CDR3 coding DNA: TGTGCCAGCAGCGGGGGGGAGACCCAGTACTTC. Supplemented by reference TRBV11-2 and TRBJ2-5, the full variable domain reads EAGVAQSPRYKIIEKRQSVAFWCNPISGHATLYWYQQILGQGPKLLIQFQNNGVVDDSQLPKDRFSAERLKGVDSTLKIQPAKLEDSAVYLCASSGGETQYFGPGTRLLVL.

V is TRBV10-1 and J is TRBJ1-1; no clear D gene. V gave up 4 bases and J gave up 0 bases, with 6 bases separating them. In germline, CDR1 is WNHNN, CDR2 SYGVQD (reference sequence). The CDR3 spans 13 residues. The CDR3 here is CASSAQLNTEAFF. The CDR3 nucleotides read TGCGCCAGCAGTGCACAGTTGAACACTGAAGCTTTCTTT.

This chain uses TRBV2 with TRBJ1-2; 10 bases fit TRBD1. V lost 7 bases, J lost 3 bases, and 11 bases stayed unmatched. Germline CDR1 SNHLY, CDR2 FYNNEI. This CDR3 is 16 amino acids long. CDR3 amino acids: CASIAGTGVRDYGYTF. The CDR3 DNA sequence: TGTGCCAGCATTGCCGGGACAGGGGTAAGGGACTATGGCTACACCTTC.

The chain employs TRBV5-6 and TRBJ2-3; D perhaps matches TRBD1 (6 bases). The CDR3 length is 11 residues. Germline loops: CDR1 SGHDT, CDR2 YYEEEE. Trimming removed 0 bases from V and 15 bases from J, with 11 bases in between. CDR3 sequence (DNA): TGTGCCAGCAGCTTGGACAGGGTAAAATATTTT. This sequence encodes CASSLDRVKYF.

V and J are TRBV5-5 and TRBJ1-1; unclear D gene. Per the germline V gene, CDR1 is SGHKS and CDR2 is YYEKEE (reference sequence). Trimming cost V 2 bases and J 7 bases, with 12 bases left between them. This CDR3 spans 13 amino acids. The CDR3 spells CASSFEVNREAFF. The CDR3 DNA reads as TGTGCCAGCAGCTTCGAGGTCAATCGTGAAGCTTTCTTT.

The rearrangement links TRBV9 to TRBJ2-3, with 7 bases fitting TRBD2. CDR1 SGDLS and CDR2 YYNGEE come from the germline V gene. Losses at the gene ends were 0 bases for V and 4 bases for J; bases not matched to a gene: 2. The CDR3 covers 14 residues. The CDR3 DNA reads TGTGCCAGCAGCGTAGAGGGGAGGGCAGATACGCAGTATTTT. Protein product: CASSVEGRADTQYF.

The chain has TRBV19 and TRBJ2-7; 11 bases match TRBD2. V lost 3 bases and J lost 3; bases outside the gene matches: 1. This CDR3 comprises 14 residues. CDR1 is LNHDA and CDR2 is SQIVND in the germline V gene (reference sequence). The CDR3 bases are TGTGCCAGTAGTATCCTAGCGGGAGGCTACGAGCAGTACTTC. This encodes CASSILAGGYEQYF.

This chain connects TRBV7-8 to TRBJ2-4; D unresolved. Germline lookup yields CDR1 SGHVS and CDR2 FQNEAQ. The CDR3 is 17 residues long. The V end lost 1 base, the J end lost 0 bases, and 13 bases lay between the germline ends. The CDR3 loop reads CASSLGSPRLAKNIQYF. CDR3 in DNA: TGTGCCAGCAGCTTAGGGTCCCCGAGACTAGCCAAAAACATTCAGTACTTC.

This clone was counted only a few times. V is TRBV6-1 and J is TRBJ2-5; D ambiguous. CDR3 size: 17 residues. V lost 0 bases and J lost 1, with 15 bases in between. CDR1 and CDR2 (germline): MNHNS, SASEGT. DNA of the CDR3: TGTGCCAGCAGTGAAGCCCCGGTGGGCTCCACCCAAGAGACCCAGTACTTC. Protein: CASSEAPVGSTQETQYF.

This chain links TRBV7-9 with TRBJ1-1; 7 nucleotides match TRBD1. The ends lost 2 bases at V and 2 bases at J; junction bases unmatched: 8. Germline V gene data show CDR1 as SEHNR and CDR2 as FQNEAQ (reference sequence). The CDR3 extends over 16 amino acids. This CDR3 is CASSLLRQGGNTEAFF. The CDR3 bases are TGTGCCAGCAGCTTACTTCGACAGGGTGGTAACACTGAAGCTTTCTTT.

V is TRBV4-3 and J is TRBJ1-4; 11 bases match TRBD1. The CDR3 loop spans 15 amino acids. V trimming: 0 bases; J trimming: 8 bases; junction bases outside the gene matches: 2. The germline V gene encodes CDR1 LGHNA and CDR2 YSLEER. CDR3 residues: CASSQDRTGGEKLFF. The CDR3 DNA reads TGCGCCAGCAGCCAAGATCGGACAGGGGGCGAAAAACTGTTTTTT.

The chain has TRBV27 and TRBJ2-7; 10 bases map to TRBD2. This CDR3 has 15 residues. From germline, CDR1 is MNHEY and CDR2 SMNVEV (reference sequence). V was pared by 6 bases and J by 3 bases, with 8 bases of the junction left unmatched. CDR3 residues: CASSQKREGLYEQYF. The CDR3 DNA reads as TGTGCCAGCAGCCAAAAGCGGGAGGGCCTCTACGAGCAGTACTTC.